These 15 T cell receptor beta chains were all obtained from the same sample, sequenced in a study of blood T cell repertoires in COVID-19. Profiling relied on immunoSEQ multiplex PCR, and the TCRdb table lists in-frame clones only, not all of them. The sample has 200,000 to 250,000 clones, 80% to 85% seen once. Input material: peripheral blood. The receptors originated from a woman younger than 30 with acute or convalescent COVID-19.

This clone has more than one count but fewer than ten. The V call is TRBV23-1, the J call TRBJ1-1; tentative D call: TRBD1 (5 bases). TRBV23-1 carries the ORF label, with uncertain function. V dropped 11 bases and J dropped 1 base, with 11 bases sitting between them. CDR3 size: 12 residues. The CDR3: CACEDKNTEAFF. CDR3 DNA sequence: TGCGCCTGTGAGGACAAGAACACTGAAGCTTTCTTT.

This clone showed up just once. This chain links TRBV4-3 with TRBJ2-7, with 8 bases lining up with TRBD1. This CDR3 contains 14 residues. Trimming cost V 4 bases and J 3 bases; bases outside gene matches: 5. CDR1 and CDR2 (germline): LGHNA, YSLEER. DNA for the CDR3: TGCGCCAGCAGCCCAACAGGGGGTAGCTACGAGCAGTACTTC. Its protein product is CASSPTGGSYEQYF.

The chain carries TRBV19 and TRBJ2-1; TRBD1 agrees at 10 bases. The V gene end was trimmed by 10 bases and the J gene end by 0 bases; junction bases not matched to a gene: 3. Germline V gene data show CDR1 as LNHDA and CDR2 as SQIVND (reference sequence). The CDR3 loop spans 14 amino acids. The CDR3 protein is CAIGTGDSYNEQFF. DNA of the CDR3: TGTGCCATCGGGACAGGGGACTCCTACAATGAGCAGTTCTTC. Using reference TRBV19 and TRBJ2-1 for the parts outside the CDR3, the full variable domain is DGGITQSPKYLFRKEGQNVTLSCEQNLNHDAMYWYRQDPGQGLRLIYYSQIVNDFQKGDIAEGYSVSREKKESFPLTVTSAQKNPTAFYLCAIGTGDSYNEQFFGPGTRLTVL.

The chain combines TRBV2 with TRBJ1-1; TRBD1 is a possible D gene (5 bases). This CDR3 comprises 15 residues. Germline V lookup: CDR1 SNHLY, CDR2 FYNNEI. With 5 bases removed from V and 5 bases from J, the gap between germline ends came to 18 bases. CDR3 DNA: TGTGCCAGCAGTCTCAATACCATTCGGGGGACTGAAGCTTTCTTT. This encodes CASSLNTIRGTEAFF.

This chain links TRBV13 with TRBJ2-3; 9 bases agree with TRBD2. V was clipped by 5 bases and J by 5 bases; unmatched bases: 11. The CDR3 is 16 amino acids. Looked up from germline, CDR1 is PRHDT and CDR2 is FYEKMQ (reference sequence). The CDR3 here is CASSPRLAGIGDTQYF. DNA of the CDR3: TGTGCCAGCAGCCCCCGCCTAGCGGGAATCGGAGATACGCAGTATTTT. The entire variable domain, with the rest obtained from reference TRBV13 and TRBJ2-3, is as follows: AAGVIQSPRHLIKEKRETATLKCYPIPRHDTVYWYQQGPGQDPQFLISFYEKMQSDKGSIPDRFSAQQFSDYHSELNMSSLELGDSALYFCASSPRLAGIGDTQYFGPGTRLTVL.

DNA of the CDR3: TGTGCCAGCAGCAGCCGACAGGGTAGCTCCTATAATTCACCCCTCCACTTT. Its translation is CASSSRQGSSYNSPLHF. The J gene is TRBJ1-6, the V gene TRBV21-1; the table assigns TRBD1, which was not confirmed against the DNA. TRBV21-1 is classified as a pseudogene. This CDR3 is 17 amino acids long.

CDR3 coding DNA: TGTGCCAGCAGCTTAGTGTGGCGGGGCTCCTACGAGCAGTACTTC. Residues: CASSLVWRGSYEQYF. The chain joins TRBV11-2 to TRBJ2-7; possibly TRBD2 for D (6 bases). With 1 base removed from V and 0 bases from J, the gap between germline ends came to 10 bases. This CDR3 spans 15 amino acids. Germline CDR1 and CDR2: SGHAT and FQNNGV. Together with reference TRBV11-2 and TRBJ2-7, the CDR3 gives the full variable domain: EAGVAQSPRYKIIEKRQSVAFWCNPISGHATLYWYQQILGQGPKLLIQFQNNGVVDDSQLPKDRFSAERLKGVDSTLKIQPAKLEDSAVYLCASSLVWRGSYEQYFGPGTRLTVT.

The chain recombines TRBV11-3 with TRBJ1-1, with TRBD1 as a possible D gene (5 bases). V lost 5 bases and J lost 9, with 13 bases in between. The CDR3 length is 12 residues. Germline assignment: CDR1 SGHNT and CDR2 YENEEA. In DNA, the CDR3 is TGTGCCAGCAGCCCGGGGGGTGAAAAAGCTTTCTTT. Its protein is CASSPGGEKAFF.

The rearrangement joins TRBV29-1 to TRBJ1-2; tentative D call: TRBD1 (5 bases). The length of the CDR3 is 12 residues. With 5 bases removed from V and 4 bases from J, the gap between germline ends came to 11 bases. From germline, CDR1 is SQVTM and CDR2 ANQGSEA. The CDR3 DNA follows: TGCAGCGTTCCCGGGACTGCCTATGGCTACACCTTC. It translates to CSVPGTAYGYTF.

The gene calls are TRBV10-2 and TRBJ2-5; the match to TRBD2 covers 8 bases. V shed 2 bases, J shed 4 bases, and the junction held 6 bases outside the gene matches. The germline V gene encodes CDR1 WSHSY and CDR2 SAAADI. This CDR3 comprises 15 residues. The CDR3 spells CASSEAGGRGETQYF. The CDR3 DNA reads as TGCGCCAGCAGTGAGGCGGGGGGCCGGGGAGAGACCCAGTACTTC.

This sequence joins TRBV27 and TRBJ2-6, with 8 bases identical to TRBD1. The CDR3 has 17 amino acids. CDR1 is MNHEY, CDR2 SMNVEV, per germline (reference sequence). Unmatched junction bases numbered 5, after V lost 0 bases and J lost 4 bases. The CDR3 coding sequence is TGTGCCAGCAGTTTATCCCAGGGGGCGTCGGGGGCCAACGTCCTGACTTTC. Translated, it gives CASSLSQGASGANVLTF.

This rearrangement joins TRBV6-2 or TRBV6-3 to TRBJ2-7; 10 bases align to TRBD2. CDR1 is MNHEY, CDR2 SVGEGT, per germline. The J segment lost 0 bases and the V segment lost 5 bases, leaving 7 bases of the junction unmatched. The CDR3 runs to 16 residues. This chain's CDR3 is CASSTPLAGYSYEQYF. CDR3 DNA sequence: TGTGCCAGCAGTACCCCACTAGCGGGGTACTCCTACGAGCAGTACTTC.

V and J are TRBV30 and TRBJ2-1, with 9 bases that match TRBD2. CDR1 and CDR2 (germline): GTSNPN, SVGIG (reference sequence). V shed 4 bases, J shed 0 bases, and the junction held 7 bases outside the gene matches. The CDR3 has 16 amino acids. CDR3 region: CAWNKYSGSSYNEQFF. DNA for the CDR3: TGTGCCTGGAATAAATATAGCGGGAGCTCCTACAATGAGCAGTTCTTC.

The chain joins TRBV6-6 to TRBJ2-3; 7 bases match TRBD2. The CDR3 loop spans 15 amino acids. Germline CDR1 reads MNHNY; CDR2 reads SVGAGI (reference sequence). The V and J ends lost 5 bases and 0 bases, in that order; junction bases with no gene match: 5. This chain's CDR3 is CASSRSGVSTDTQYF. The CDR3 nucleotides are TGTGCCAGCAGTAGAAGCGGGGTTAGCACAGATACGCAGTATTTT.

As concerns this clone: The CDR3 end shows no conserved phenylalanine or tryptophan, and so a read error is likely. The limits of the CDR3 on the DNA are not certain, so only TCRdb's listed CDR3 is given. This chain connects TRBV15 to TRBJ1-1; the D call in the table, TRBD1, was not verified against the DNA. Counting both end residues, the CDR3 totals 8 amino acids. Germline V CDR1 and CDR2: LNHNV, YYDKDF (reference sequence). The CDR3: CATSRDTV.